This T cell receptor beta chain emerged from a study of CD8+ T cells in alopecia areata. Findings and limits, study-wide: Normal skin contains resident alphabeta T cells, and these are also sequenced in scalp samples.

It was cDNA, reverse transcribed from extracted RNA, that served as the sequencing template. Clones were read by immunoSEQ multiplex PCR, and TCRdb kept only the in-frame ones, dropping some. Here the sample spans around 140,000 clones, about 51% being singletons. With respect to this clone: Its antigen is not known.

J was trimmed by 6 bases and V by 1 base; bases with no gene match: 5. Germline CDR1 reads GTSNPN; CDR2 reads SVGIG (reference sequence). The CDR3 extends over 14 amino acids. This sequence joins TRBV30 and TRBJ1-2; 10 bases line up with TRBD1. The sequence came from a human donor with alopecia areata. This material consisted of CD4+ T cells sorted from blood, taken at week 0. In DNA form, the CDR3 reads TGTGCCTGGAGTGACGAGACAGGGGGCGATGGCTACACCTTC. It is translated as CAWSDETGGDGYTF. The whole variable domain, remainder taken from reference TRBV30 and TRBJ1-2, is SQTIHQWPATLVQPVGSPLSLECTVEGTSNPNLYWYRQAAGRGLQLLFYSVGIGQISSEVPQNLSASRPQDRQFILSSKKLLLSDSGFYLCAWSDETGGDGYTFGSGTRLTVV.